This T cell receptor beta chain originates from a study of PD-1 blockade in classical Hodgkin lymphoma. Only in-frame clones appear in the TCRdb table, and some are missing; sequencing was by immunoSEQ multiplex PCR. The table lists 20,000 to 30,000 clones, around three quarters of them singletons. Each of the patients experienced relapse following autologous stem cell transplantation, and their brentuximab vedotin exposure differed. This receptor was identified in a human donor with classical Hodgkin lymphoma. The sample in question was peripheral blood mononuclear cells (PBMCs), obtained before the second cycle of nivolumab.

CDR3 coding DNA: TGTGCCTGGAGTCGGTCCCCCCCAGCGGATACGCAGTATTTT. Encoded protein: CAWSRSPPADTQYF. V and J are TRBV30 and TRBJ2-3; no firm D call. The length of the CDR3 is 14 residues. The V end was cut by 2 bases, the J end by 6 bases, with 15 bases between. Looked up from germline, CDR1 is GTSNPN and CDR2 is SVGIG (reference sequence).